Listed below are T cell receptor beta chains from one sample, sequenced in a study of shared clonotypes between healthy human individuals. Data came from immunoSEQ multiplex PCR; TCRdb stores just in-frame clones and leaves some out. The sample lists a few million clones, nearly 97% occurring once. Sequenced sample: naive CD4+ T cells sorted from blood. The origin of the receptors is a man aged 18 to 29 in good health. Each CDR3 is given with its conserved first and last residue. D genes are given only for firm matches. The size entry is marked missing in some rows and otherwise reads once, few, many or a size class.

cdr3_nt cdr3_aa v_call clone_size j_call d_call
TGTGCCAGCCAGGCCGGGACAGGGTTGTCCTACGAGCAGTACTTC CASQAGTGLSYEQYF TRBV7-8 NA TRBJ2-7 TRBD1
TGCGCGAGCACGGGGGTCACCGAGCAGTACTTC CASTGVTEQYF TRBV5-1 NA TRBJ2-7 NA
TGTGCCAGCACCACAGGGACAGATACGCAGTATTTT CASTTGTDTQYF TRBV6-1 NA TRBJ2-3 NA
TGCGCCAGCAGCCCGGGGCCCAGCACAGATACGCAGTATTTT CASSPGPSTDTQYF TRBV4-3 NA TRBJ2-3 NA
TGTGCCAGCAGTTACGGAAGTCGGGATTATGGCTACACCTTC CASSYGSRDYGYTF TRBV6-5 NA TRBJ1-2 NA
TGTGCCAGCAGTTCCCGGGACAGGGACTCCTACGAGCAGTACTTC CASSSRDRDSYEQYF TRBV5-4 NA TRBJ2-7 TRBD1
TGTGCCAGCAGTTACAAGGGACTGAACACTGAAGCTTTCTTT CASSYKGLNTEAFF TRBV6-6 NA TRBJ1-1 NA
TGTGCCAGCAGTTTGGGACGGGGCTCCTACGAGCAGTACTTC CASSLGRGSYEQYF TRBV6-5 NA TRBJ2-7 NA
TGTGCCAGCAGCAGAAGTTACGAAGCGGACCCCTACGAGCAGTACTTC CASSRSYEADPYEQYF TRBV7-9 NA TRBJ2-7 NA
TGTGCCAGCAGTGACATGGTCTGGGTCGAGCAGTACTTC CASSDMVWVEQYF TRBV6-4 NA TRBJ2-7 NA
TGTGCCAGTAGTATAGTATTGGGATTTGGCGAGCAGTACTTC CASSIVLGFGEQYF TRBV19 NA TRBJ2-7 NA
TGCGCCAGCAGCTTGAGGGGGACAGCGAACACCGGGGAGCTGTTTTTT CASSLRGTANTGELFF TRBV5-1 NA TRBJ2-2 TRBD1
TGTGCCAGCAGCTTGGATGGACCTGGAAACACCATATATTTT CASSLDGPGNTIYF TRBV5-8 NA TRBJ1-3 NA
TGTGCCAGCAGTGAATCGGGGGCGCATAATTCACCCCTCCACTTT CASSESGAHNSPLHF TRBV2 NA TRBJ1-6 NA
TGTGCCACCAGCAGTCAGGGATCAGAAGCTTTCTTT CATSSQGSEAFF TRBV15 once TRBJ1-1 NA
TGCGCCAGCAGCTTGGGGGGACTAGCGGGGTCAGATACGCAGTATTTT CASSLGGLAGSDTQYF TRBV5-1 once TRBJ2-3 TRBD2
TGTGCCAGCAGTTACTGGGGACAGTTCACAGATACGCAGTATTTT CASSYWGQFTDTQYF TRBV6-6 few TRBJ2-3 TRBD1
TGTGCCAGCAGCTTAGATCAGGGGGCTCAGCCCCAGCATTTT CASSLDQGAQPQHF TRBV5-4 NA TRBJ1-5 TRBD1
TGCGCCAGCAGCCCACTACTAGCGGGGGGGACAGATACGCAGTATTTT CASSPLLAGGTDTQYF TRBV5-1 NA TRBJ2-3 TRBD2
TGTGCCAGCAGCTTCGGGACAGCAAACACCGGGGAGCTGTTTTTT CASSFGTANTGELFF TRBV5-4 NA TRBJ2-2 TRBD1
TGTGCCAGCAGTGCGGCAGAGCATCAGCCCCAGCATTTT CASSAAEHQPQHF TRBV6-1 few TRBJ1-5 NA
TGCGCCAGCAGCATTATGAATACTATTACCTACAATGAGCAGTTCTTC CASSIMNTITYNEQFF TRBV5-1 NA TRBJ2-1 NA
TGTGCCAGTACCAGTCGGGCAAGCTATGGCTACACCTTC CASTSRASYGYTF TRBV19 once TRBJ1-2 NA
TGTGCCAGCAGTGATCAGGGGATTGGGGAGCTGTTTTTT CASSDQGIGELFF TRBV11-3 NA TRBJ2-2 NA
TGTGCCAGCAGCTTAGAATACAGGGGAGGTACTGAAGCTTTCTTT CASSLEYRGGTEAFF TRBV7-2 NA TRBJ1-1 TRBD1
TGTGCCAGCAGTCCCTGGACGGGGAGCTCCTATAATTCACCCCTCCACTTT CASSPWTGSSYNSPLHF TRBV27 once TRBJ1-6 NA
TGTGCCAGCAGTCGGGCAGGGGGTACCCGAGATTCACCCCTCCACTTT CASSRAGGTRDSPLHF TRBV25-1 NA TRBJ1-6 TRBD1
TGTGCCAGCAGCCCCGGGAGAGTGAACACTGAAGCTTTCTTT CASSPGRVNTEAFF TRBV9 NA TRBJ1-1 NA
TGTGCCAGCAGTTTGAACAGGCCTAATGAAAAACTGTTTTTT CASSLNRPNEKLFF TRBV27 NA TRBJ1-4 NA
TGTGCCAGCAGCACGCCAGCCATAGGCGGAAAACTGTTTTTT CASSTPAIGGKLFF TRBV28 NA TRBJ1-4 NA
TGTGCCAGCAGCCGGACTAGCGATCCTTCCTACAATGAGCAGTTCTTC CASSRTSDPSYNEQFF TRBV7-2 once TRBJ2-1 TRBD2
TGTGCCAGCTCACGTACGGGACAGGGAGCGGATGAGCAGTTCTTC CASSRTGQGADEQFF TRBV18 NA TRBJ2-1 TRBD1
TGTGCCAGCAGCTTACTCGGGGCGAGGACTGAAGCTTTCTTT CASSLLGARTEAFF TRBV5-8 NA TRBJ1-1 NA
TGTGCCAGCAGCCGGACAGCGGTGGGGACCGGGGAGCTGTTTTTT CASSRTAVGTGELFF TRBV7-9 NA TRBJ2-2 NA
TGTGCCAGCACACAGGGAGATTTAAGCAATCAGCCCCAGCATTTT CASTQGDLSNQPQHF TRBV2 once TRBJ1-5 NA
TGTGCCAGCAGCCCACGAGGGAAGACTAGCGGGAGGGCCCACGAGCAGTACTTC CASSPRGKTSGRAHEQYF TRBV7-2 once TRBJ2-7 TRBD2
TGTGCCAGCAGCGACGGGACAGGGCATTGGGACGGGGAGCTGTTTTTT CASSDGTGHWDGELFF TRBV27 NA TRBJ2-2 TRBD1
TGCGCCAGCAGGGTCGGGACAGCTCTCAATGAGCAGTTCTTC CASRVGTALNEQFF TRBV5-1 NA TRBJ2-1 TRBD1
TGTGCCAGCAGCTCCCGGACAGGGCCAGATACGCAGTATTTT CASSSRTGPDTQYF TRBV7-2 NA TRBJ2-3 TRBD1
TGTGCCAGCAGCACACTAGCGTCCAAAAACATTCAGTACTTC CASSTLASKNIQYF TRBV6-5 NA TRBJ2-4 TRBD2
TGTGCCAGCTCACCGGGCCTAGCCTATGGCTACACCTTC CASSPGLAYGYTF TRBV18 NA TRBJ1-2 NA
TGTGCCAGCAGCCCTAGCTTCCCGGGACAGGGGGCCACTGAAGCTTTCTTT CASSPSFPGQGATEAFF TRBV7-8 NA TRBJ1-1 TRBD1
TGTGCCAGCAGCTTAAGAGGGATAGCGGGAGTATCGGGCGAGCAGTACTTC CASSLRGIAGVSGEQYF TRBV7-9 once TRBJ2-7 TRBD2
TGTGCCAGCTCGAGGGGAATCTCCTACGAGCAGTACTTC CASSRGISYEQYF TRBV2 NA TRBJ2-7 NA
TGTGCCAGTACGCGTGATAATTCACCCCTCCACTTT CASTRDNSPLHF TRBV7-9 NA TRBJ1-6 NA
TGCGCCAGCAGCTTTACTAGCGGGGGCCCCCAAGAGACCCAGTACTTC CASSFTSGGPQETQYF TRBV5-1 NA TRBJ2-5 TRBD2
TGTGCCAGCAGCTCACCGAGGGGGACTAGCGGAAACAATGAGCAGTTCTTC CASSSPRGTSGNNEQFF TRBV11-2 NA TRBJ2-1 TRBD2